Below, 28 T cell receptor beta chains from the same sample are listed, as sequenced in a study of T-cell reconstitution after alpha-beta-depleted transplantation in children. Researchers prepared the TCRbeta library using unique molecular identifiers, the study reports. One entry per CDR3 protein, called by TCRdb with MiXCR from the PCR reads. This sample has 150,000 to 200,000 distinct CDR3 sequences, with 13% to 15% found just once. The source material was PBMCs from the stem cell graft donor, sampled from the stem cell graft. The receptors come from a human donor who donated a stem cell graft to a child with acute lymphoblastic leukemia.

This rearrangement joins TRBV6-4 to TRBJ2-7; D assignment may be TRBD1 or TRBD2 (7 bases each). CDR3 length: 16 amino acids. The germline V and J ends were trimmed by 7 bases and 4 bases, with 23 bases remaining between them. CDR1 is MRHNA and CDR2 is SNTAGT in the germline V gene. The CDR3: CASTRWRETGSYEQYF. CDR3 coding DNA: TGTGCCAGCACCAGGTGGCGGGAGACAGGGTCGTACGAGCAGTACTTC.

In its sample, this clonotype was seen many times. V and J are TRBV6-5 and TRBJ2-5; no clear D. Trimming stripped 0 bases from V and 2 bases from J, with 1 base between. The CDR3 length is 12 residues. In germline, CDR1 is MNHEY, CDR2 SVGAGI. CDR3 sequence: CASSYSQETQYF. CDR3 nucleotides: TGTGCCAGCAGTTACTCTCAAGAGACCCAGTACTTC.

The chain joins TRBV11-2 to TRBJ2-6, with D perhaps given as TRBD1 or TRBD2 (6 bases each). The germline CDR1 and CDR2 sequences are SGHAT and FQNNGV. The CDR3 has 17 residues. Trimming stripped 4 bases from V and 0 bases from J, with 13 bases between. CDR3 residues: CASSSGGGYSGANVLTF. DNA of the CDR3: TGTGCCAGCAGCTCCGGGGGCGGATACTCTGGGGCCAACGTCCTGACTTTC.

This clonotype was observed a handful of times. The chain has TRBV7-2 and TRBJ2-6; weak D call: TRBD2 (5 bases). CDR1 and CDR2 from the germline V gene are SGHTA and FQGNSA. The CDR3 is 19 residues long. The V gene lost 0 bases and the J gene lost 0 bases, with 15 bases spanning the gap. CDR3 residues: CASSLAPRRTGSGANVLTF. CDR3 nucleotide sequence: TGTGCCAGCAGCTTAGCCCCGCGGAGGACCGGCTCTGGGGCCAACGTCCTGACTTTC.

This clonotype came up many times. The chain is built from TRBV20-1 and TRBJ2-1; 7 bases fit TRBD2. The germline CDR1 and CDR2 sequences are DFQATT and SNEGSKA (reference sequence). The CDR3 has 16 amino acids. J was trimmed by 8 bases and V by 0 bases; bases with no gene match: 13. In DNA form, the CDR3 reads TGCAGTGCTAGAGAGGGGGGGAGCCCTCGATTAGATGAGCAGTTCTTC. Translation: CSAREGGSPRLDEQFF.

This clonotype was seen at least ten times. V is TRBV12-3 or TRBV12-4 and J is TRBJ1-5; maybe TRBD1 (6 bases). Trimming took off 6 bases at V and 0 bases at J, with 12 bases between the two ends. The CDR3 extends over 15 amino acids. As DNA, the CDR3 is TGTGCCAGCAGCTACGGACAGATTAGCAATCAGCCCCAGCATTTT. Translating it yields CASSYGQISNQPQHF.

In this sample, this clonotype turned up once. Being one base from a much bigger clone, this may be a read error. The chain combines TRBV12-3 or TRBV12-4 with TRBJ1-2, with D possibly being TRBD1 (5 bases). The V end was cut by 10 bases, the J end by 8 bases, with 14 bases between. This CDR3 has 11 amino acids. The CDR3 bases are TGTGCCACCGGCCCCGGGGGAGGCTACACCTTC. It codes for CATGPGGGYTF.

This clonotype occurred many times. The chain carries TRBV7-2 and TRBJ1-5; 7 positions agree with TRBD1. The CDR3 is 17 residues long. Germline CDR1 and CDR2: SGHTA and FQGNSA. V gave up 1 base and J gave up 1 base; unmatched junction bases: 7. The CDR3 DNA is TGTGCCAGCAGCTTAGTCAGGGGGGCGTTGAGCAATCAGCCCCAGCATTTT. Protein: CASSLVRGALSNQPQHF.

This clonotype appeared many times. The chain employs TRBV5-1 and TRBJ1-1; TRBD1 agrees at 9 bases. The CDR3 contains 19 residues. Germline CDR1 reads SGHRS; CDR2 reads YFSETQ. V lost 1 base to trimming and J lost 3 bases; unmatched junction nucleotides: 16. The CDR3: CASSLLGFSGDREDTEAFF. The DNA of the CDR3 is TGCGCCAGCAGCTTGTTAGGTTTCTCTGGGGACAGGGAGGACACTGAAGCTTTCTTT.

This clonotype has a count of ten or more. V usage is TRBV12-3 or TRBV12-4 and J usage is TRBJ1-1; possibly TRBD1 for D (5 bases). This CDR3 has 14 residues. Trimming took off 5 bases at V and 5 bases at J, with 15 bases between the two ends. In DNA form, the CDR3 reads TGTGCCAGCAGTCTAGGGACCGGCTGGACTGAAGCTTTCTTT. It yields the protein CASSLGTGWTEAFF.

This clonotype was recorded many times. This chain uses TRBV5-6 with TRBJ1-1; D is uncertain. Germline V gene sequence: CDR1 SGHDT, CDR2 YYEEEE. CDR3 length: 14 residues. V was trimmed by 2 bases and J by 0 bases, leaving 8 bases between them. Here the CDR3 reads CASSFPGLNTEAFF. Here the CDR3 DNA reads TGTGCCAGCAGCTTTCCAGGTCTGAACACTGAAGCTTTCTTT. The full variable domain, in which reference TRBV5-6 and TRBJ1-1 provide the parts outside the CDR3, is DAGVTQSPTHLIKTRGQQVTLRCSPKSGHDTVSWYQQALGQGPQFIFQYYEEEERQRGNFPDRFSGHQFPNYSSELNVNALLLGDSALYLCASSFPGLNTEAFFGQGTRLTVV.

This clonotype was seen repeatedly, ten times or more. The chain joins TRBV19 to TRBJ2-6; TRBD1 might be the D (6 bases). CDR3 length: 14 amino acids. V dropped 10 bases and J dropped 0 bases, with 10 bases sitting between them. Per germline, CDR1 LNHDA and CDR2 SQIVND (reference sequence). The CDR3 DNA sequence: TGTGCCACGAACAGGGTCTCTGGGGCCAACGTCCTGACTTTC. Protein sequence: CATNRVSGANVLTF. Looking up the rest from reference TRBV19 and TRBJ2-6 gives the full variable domain: DGGITQSPKYLFRKEGQNVTLSCEQNLNHDAMYWYRQDPGQGLRLIYYSQIVNDFQKGDIAEGYSVSREKKESFPLTVTSAQKNPTAFYLCATNRVSGANVLTFGAGSRLTVL.

This clonotype occurred many times. The chain joins TRBV2 to TRBJ2-7; 8 positions agree with TRBD2. The V segment lost 7 bases and the J segment 5 bases; nucleotides outside the gene matches: 10. CDR3 length: 14 amino acids. Germline CDR1 and CDR2: SNHLY and FYNNEI. This CDR3 reads CASNPRSGSDEQYF. The CDR3 DNA follows: TGTGCCAGCAATCCCCGCAGCGGGAGCGACGAGCAGTACTTC. Filled out from reference TRBV2 and TRBJ2-7, the complete variable domain reads EPEVTQTPSHQVTQMGQEVILRCVPISNHLYFYWYRQILGQKVEFLVSFYNNEISEKSEIFDDQFSVERPDGSNFTLKIRSTKLEDSAMYFCASNPRSGSDEQYFGPGTRLTVT.

This clonotype was recorded at least ten times. This chain uses TRBV7-2 with TRBJ2-1; D gene uncertain. V lost 4 bases and J 7 bases, leaving 14 bases between the germline ends. CDR3 length: 14 amino acids. Germline V CDR1 and CDR2: SGHTA, FQGNSA. The CDR3 here is CASSSSRNRNEQFF. In nucleotides, the CDR3 is TGTGCCAGCAGCTCATCTAGGAATAGGAATGAGCAGTTCTTC.

This clonotype was seen many times. The chain carries TRBV6-5 and TRBJ1-5; D uncertain. The CDR3 runs to 15 residues. Per the germline V gene, CDR1 is MNHEY and CDR2 is SVGAGI. Trimming took 0 bases from V and 3 from J, leaving 9 bases between them. Here the CDR3 DNA reads TGTGCCAGCAGTTACTCCTGGCGGCTCAATCAGCCCCAGCATTTT. It is translated as CASSYSWRLNQPQHF.

The genes are TRBV30 and TRBJ2-1; 16 nucleotides match TRBD2. Germline lookup yields CDR1 GTSNPN and CDR2 SVGIG (reference sequence). V gave up 5 bases and J gave up 8 bases; unmatched junction bases: 12. The CDR3 runs to 17 residues. The CDR3: CAWGSGLAGGPGDEQFF. In DNA, the CDR3 is TGTGCCTGGGGTTCGGGACTAGCGGGAGGGCCCGGCGATGAGCAGTTCTTC.

The chain links TRBV5-1 to TRBJ2-1; 11 bases align to TRBD1. Per germline, CDR1 SGHRS and CDR2 YFSETQ. V lost 7 bases and J lost 7; bases outside the gene matches: 7. The CDR3 consists of 14 residues. CDR3: CASLLGQGGNEQFF. The CDR3 DNA sequence: TGCGCCAGCCTACTGGGACAGGGGGGGAATGAGCAGTTCTTC.

This clonotype was observed a single time. This chain links TRBV6-1 with TRBJ2-7, with a tentative D call TRBD1 (6 bases). This CDR3 comprises 14 residues. V lost 7 bases, J lost 7 bases, and 20 bases lay in between. Germline V gives CDR1 MNHNS, CDR2 SASEGT. The CDR3 sequence is CASTRDMALVEQYF. The CDR3 DNA reads as TGTGCCAGCACCCGGGACATGGCGTTAGTGGAGCAGTACTTC.

This clonotype has just one count. This may be a read error, as it is one base from a much larger clone. A read error is likely, as this CDR3 ends without the conserved phenylalanine or tryptophan. The V gene is TRBV5-1, the J gene TRBJ2-1; D perhaps matches TRBD1 (6 bases). The germline gives CDR1 SGHRS, CDR2 YFSETQ. The ends were cut back, 2 bases at V and 10 bases at J, with 7 bases in the middle. CDR3 length: 11 residues. The CDR3 region has the DNA TGCGCCAGCAGCTTAGGACAGGAGCAGTTCTTG. This gives the protein CASSLGQEQFL.

The sample holds many counts of this clonotype. The rearrangement uses TRBV5-1 and TRBJ2-5, with D possibly TRBD2 on 5 matching bases. The germline V gene has CDR1 SGHRS and CDR2 YFSETQ. This CDR3 region has 13 residues. The V end was cut by 3 bases, the J end by 5 bases, with 11 bases between. This CDR3 reads CASSYARRETQYF. The CDR3 bases are TGCGCCAGCAGCTACGCACGGAGGGAGACCCAGTACTTC.

This clonotype was seen only a few times. The V call is TRBV20-1, the J call TRBJ1-4; no reliable D call. The ends were cut back, 7 bases at V and 0 bases at J, with 21 bases in the middle. The CDR3 consists of 17 residues. Germline assignment: CDR1 DFQATT and CDR2 SNEGSKA (reference sequence). The CDR3: CSVVGTRAPTTNEKLFF. DNA of the CDR3: TGCAGTGTCGTCGGAACCCGGGCCCCTACAACTAATGAAAAACTGTTTTTT.

This clonotype came up many times. The V and J genes are TRBV28 and TRBJ2-2; TRBD2 agrees at 8 bases. This CDR3 has 15 amino acids. The germline V gene encodes CDR1 MDHEN and CDR2 SYDVKM. Losses at the gene ends were 5 bases for V and 5 bases for J; bases not matched to a gene: 7. The CDR3 DNA sequence: TGTGCCAGCAGTCTCGCCGGGACTAGAACCGGGGAGCTGTTTTTT. Protein sequence: CASSLAGTRTGELFF.

The chain joins TRBV25-1 to TRBJ1-5, with D hard to call. Trimming shortened V by 3 bases and J by 1 base, and 7 bases separated the two germline ends. Germline V gene lookup returns CDR1 MGHDK and CDR2 SYGVNS. The CDR3 is made up of 14 amino acids. CDR3 DNA: TGTGCCAGCAGTGATCCGGGGAGCAATCAGCCCCAGCATTTT. Amino acid sequence: CASSDPGSNQPQHF. The whole variable domain, remainder taken from reference TRBV25-1 and TRBJ1-5, is EADIYQTPRYLVIGTGKKITLECSQTMGHDKMYWYQQDPGMELHLIHYSYGVNSTEKGDLSSESTVSRIRTEHFPLTLESARPSHTSQYLCASSDPGSNQPQHFGDGTRLSIL.

This chain connects TRBV4-1 to TRBJ2-1; 7 nucleotides agree with TRBD2. CDR1 MGHRA and CDR2 YSYEKL come from the germline V gene. Trimming took 0 bases from V and 4 from J; bases not matched to a gene: 9. The CDR3 is 17 amino acids. The DNA of the CDR3 is TGCGCCAGCAGCCAAGATTGGGTTAGCGGGCAGTACAATGAGCAGTTCTTC. Encoded protein: CASSQDWVSGQYNEQFF.

This clonotype was observed many times. The chain is built from TRBV5-1 and TRBJ1-2; D is unresolved. The CDR3 has 12 residues. CDR1 and CDR2 (germline): SGHRS, YFSETQ. Trimming took off 1 base at V and 4 bases at J, with 5 bases between the two ends. Here the CDR3 reads CASSLRSYGYTF. CDR3 coding DNA: TGCGCCAGCAGCTTGCGATCCTATGGCTACACCTTC.

The table lists this clonotype with many counts. The gene calls are TRBV7-6 and TRBJ1-5; D is uncertain. CDR1 is SGHVS and CDR2 is FNYEAQ in the germline V gene. The V end lost 4 bases, the J end lost 1 base, and 5 bases lay between the germline ends. This CDR3 comprises 13 residues. The CDR3 DNA follows: TGTGCCAGCAGCTCCAACAGCAATCAGCCCCAGCATTTT. It is translated as CASSSNSNQPQHF.

There are many counts of this clonotype. V usage is TRBV20-1 and J usage is TRBJ1-1; D is ambiguous. CDR1 is DFQATT, CDR2 SNEGSKA, per germline (reference sequence). This CDR3 contains 14 residues. Trimming shortened V by 3 bases and J by 6 bases, and 17 bases separated the two germline ends. The CDR3 reads CSASNTGGGAEAFF. The CDR3 DNA follows: TGCAGTGCTAGCAACACCGGTGGAGGCGCTGAAGCTTTCTTT.

This clonotype has ten or more counts. The rearrangement links TRBV6-1 to TRBJ2-7, with 8 bases fitting TRBD1. V dropped 5 bases and J dropped 2; count of bases not matched to a gene: 5. Germline V gives CDR1 MNHNS, CDR2 SASEGT. CDR3 size: 14 residues. The CDR3 region has the DNA TGTGCCAGCAGTCCGACAGGGGTGCCCTACGAGCAGTACTTC. It codes for CASSPTGVPYEQYF.